This T cell receptor beta chain was sequenced in a study of blood T cell repertoires in COVID-19. Original handling: Reference gene primer amplification gave nucleated cell count estimates. TCRdb keeps only in-frame clones here, not all; method: immunoSEQ multiplex PCR. V and J calls and clone size come straight from that table; D and trimming were deduced from the DNA. Found here are about 150,000 clones, approximately 90% of them singletons; the top ten hold over 4.5%. This CDR3 has 14 amino acids. V was pared by 3 bases and J by 7 bases, with 7 bases of the junction left unmatched. The germline V gene encodes CDR1 LGHDT and CDR2 YNNKEL (reference sequence). This clone has a single count.

The specimen sequenced was peripheral blood. The TCR originated in a human donor in a cohort sampled during active COVID-19. The chain combines TRBV3-1 (or the pseudogene TRBV3-2) with TRBJ2-7, with TRBD1 identical over 9 bases. CDR3 in amino acids: CASSHRTGAGEQYF. The CDR3 coding sequence is TGTGCCAGCAGCCATCGGACAGGGGCGGGTGAGCAGTACTTC.